The 18 T cell receptor beta chains listed next were all sequenced from one sample in a study of Ad26.COV2.S vaccination and SARS-CoV-2 variants. TCRdb's table, derived via immunoSEQ multiplex PCR, lists solely in-frame clones and lacks some. The sample lists about 180,000 clones; 70% to 90% were seen once. The source material was peripheral blood, sampled after recovery from COVID-19. The receptor source for this set is a human donor who had recovered from COVID-19.

This clone was observed a handful of times. The chain carries TRBV2 and TRBJ1-5; tentative D call: TRBD1 (6 bases). The V and J ends lost 1 base and 4 bases respectively, with 11 bases between them. There are 15 residues in the CDR3. CDR1 is SNHLY, CDR2 FYNNEI, per germline. CDR3 residues: CASSEEWTDNQPQHF. CDR3 nucleotides: TGTGCCAGCAGTGAAGAATGGACAGATAATCAGCCCCAGCATTTT.

The J gene is TRBJ2-3, the V gene TRBV10-3; tentative D call: TRBD1 (6 bases). This CDR3 is 21 amino acids long. V lost 0 bases to trimming and J lost 3 bases, with 28 bases between them. CDR1 ENHRY and CDR2 SYGVKD come from the germline V gene. CDR3 nucleotide sequence: TGTGCCATCAGTGAGTCCTCGGGGCAGGGGCGATTCATTTGGTCTACAGATACGCAGTATTTT. This sequence encodes CAISESSGQGRFIWSTDTQYF.

The chain carries TRBV9 and TRBJ2-7, with TRBD2 as a possible D gene (5 bases). This CDR3 has 13 amino acids. Germline V CDR1 and CDR2: SGDLS, YYNGEE. The V gene lost 6 bases and the J gene lost 7 bases, with 17 bases spanning the gap. CDR3 sequence (DNA): TGTGCCAGCACGTCAGACATCTCGGGAGAGCAGTACTTC. It specifies CASTSDISGEQYF.

The V gene is TRBV7-8, the J gene TRBJ1-2; D ambiguous. The CDR3 spans 12 residues. Trimming removed 7 bases at V and 4 bases at J, with 10 bases between. Per germline, CDR1 SGHVS and CDR2 FQNEAQ. CDR3 region: CASTFVFYGYTF. Here the CDR3 DNA reads TGTGCCAGCACCTTTGTATTCTATGGCTACACCTTC.

The chain recombines TRBV4-1 with TRBJ1-1, with 9 positions matching TRBD1. V dropped 3 bases and J dropped 6; count of bases not matched to a gene: 5. The V gene's germline CDR1 is MGHRA and CDR2 YSYEKL. The CDR3 runs to 14 residues. CDR3 bases: TGCGCCAGCAGCCAGTTGGACAGGGGAGCTGAAGCTTTCTTT. Amino acids: CASSQLDRGAEAFF.

The V and J genes are TRBV7-3 and TRBJ1-6; D is uncertain. The CDR3 length is 14 residues. CDR1 and CDR2 from the germline V gene are SGHTA and FQGTGA. Trimming removed 0 bases from V and 7 bases from J, with 7 bases in between. CDR3 sequence reads: CASSLTQQNSPLHF. The CDR3 DNA sequence: TGTGCCAGCAGCTTAACGCAGCAGAATTCACCCCTCCACTTT.

The chain has TRBV7-3 and TRBJ2-2, with TRBD1 as a possible D gene (6 bases). The V and J ends lost 7 bases and 4 bases respectively, with 10 bases between them. Germline-derived CDR1 and CDR2 are SGHTA and FQGTGA. CDR3 length: 13 amino acids. The CDR3 DNA reads TGTGCCAGCACGGAAGGGGGCACCGGGGAGCTGTTTTTT. Translation gives CASTEGGTGELFF.

This chain uses TRBV12-3 or TRBV12-4 with TRBJ2-7; maybe TRBD1 (6 bases). This CDR3 contains 12 residues. V was cut by 7 bases and J by 4 bases, with 11 bases left in between. The CDR3 nucleotides read TGTGCCAGCACCACGGGGACATACGAGCAGTACTTC. The encoded protein is CASTTGTYEQYF.

The V and J genes are TRBV4-2 and TRBJ1-4; a possible D gene is TRBD1 (5 bases). Looked up from germline, CDR1 is LGHNA and CDR2 is YNFKEQ. The CDR3 contains 15 residues. V lost 5 bases and J lost 8, with 18 bases in between. Here the CDR3 DNA reads TGTGCCAGCAGCGAGCGACAGTTTTTTGTCGAAAAACTGTTTTTT. Its translation: CASSERQFFVEKLFF.

This rearrangement joins TRBV2 to TRBJ1-5; unclear D gene. V was pared by 7 bases and J by 0 bases, with 10 bases between. This CDR3 region has 14 residues. Germline CDR1 SNHLY, CDR2 FYNNEI. CDR3 nucleotide sequence: TGTGCCAGCAAGGTGGGTTTTAGCAATCAGCCCCAGCATTTT. Translated: CASKVGFSNQPQHF.

This chain joins TRBV2 and TRBJ2-7; 10 bases are a match to TRBD2. V shed 1 base and J 3 bases; nucleotides not matched to a gene: 6. This CDR3 region has 16 residues. Germline V CDR1 and CDR2: SNHLY, FYNNEI. CDR3 coding DNA: TGTGCCAGCAGTGAAGGGAGTAGCGGGGGGATCTACGAGCAGTACTTC. Translated, it gives CASSEGSSGGIYEQYF. The full variable domain, completed using reference TRBV2 and TRBJ2-7, is EPEVTQTPSHQVTQMGQEVILRCVPISNHLYFYWYRQILGQKVEFLVSFYNNEISEKSEIFDDQFSVERPDGSNFTLKIRSTKLEDSAMYFCASSEGSSGGIYEQYFGPGTRLTVT.

The V and J genes are TRBV12-5 and TRBJ1-3; TRBD1 is a possible D gene (6 bases). CDR3 length: 14 residues. V lost 7 bases to trimming and J lost 2 bases, with 12 bases between them. From germline, CDR1 is LGHNT and CDR2 FRNRAP. In DNA, the CDR3 is TGTGCTAGTGCCTCCTCAGGGGCTGGAAACACCATATATTTT. This gives the protein CASASSGAGNTIYF.

This rearrangement joins TRBV6-1 to TRBJ1-5; D remains unclear. Trimming cost V 3 bases and J 8 bases, with 14 bases left between them. Germline V gives CDR1 MNHNS, CDR2 SASEGT. The CDR3 runs 14 residues. The chain's CDR3 is CASSDTLWAEPQHF. CDR3 DNA sequence: TGTGCCAGCAGTGACACTCTTTGGGCTGAGCCCCAGCATTTT.

The chain couples TRBV6-5 to TRBJ2-5, with D perhaps TRBD2 (5 bases). The CDR3 consists of 13 residues. V shed 7 bases and J shed 5 bases, with 14 bases lying between them. Germline CDR1 reads MNHEY; CDR2 reads SVGAGI. In nucleotides, the CDR3 is TGTGCCAGCACCGAACTAGGAAGTGAGACCCAGTACTTC. Protein: CASTELGSETQYF.

The CDR3 nucleotides are TGTGCCAGCAGCGTAGGGACAGGGGGCAAGTACGAGCAGTACTTC. Residues: CASSVGTGGKYEQYF. The chain recombines TRBV9 with TRBJ2-7; 11 bases fit TRBD1. V shed 0 bases, J shed 4 bases, and the junction held 3 bases outside the gene matches. CDR3 size: 15 residues. CDR1 and CDR2 from the germline V gene are SGDLS and YYNGEE.

J is TRBJ2-1 and V is TRBV15; 13 bases are shared with TRBD2. V was pared by 3 bases and J by 4 bases, with 6 bases of the junction left unmatched. Germline V CDR1 and CDR2: LNHNV, YYDKDF (reference sequence). The CDR3 covers 17 residues. The CDR3 here is CATSSSRTSGRYNEQFF. The CDR3 DNA reads as TGTGCCACCAGCAGTTCCCGGACTAGCGGGAGATACAATGAGCAGTTCTTC. Based on the CDR3 plus reference TRBV15 and TRBJ2-1, the full variable domain is DAMVIQNPRYQVTQFGKPVTLSCSQTLNHNVMYWYQQKSSQAPKLLFHYYDKDFNNEADTPDNFQSRRPNTSFCFLDIRSPGLGDTAMYLCATSSSRTSGRYNEQFFGPGTRLTVL.

The V and J genes are TRBV6-1 and TRBJ2-5; D gene uncertain. Germline assignment: CDR1 MNHNS and CDR2 SASEGT. V was trimmed by 3 bases and J by 4 bases, leaving 6 bases between them. The CDR3 sequence is 12 residues long. Here the CDR3 reads CASSEQRETQYF. In nucleotides, the CDR3 is TGTGCCAGCAGTGAGCAACGAGAGACCCAGTACTTC.

The chain is built from TRBV7-9 and TRBJ2-3; the D is unclear. Trimming pared 8 bases from V and 5 bases from J, leaving 14 bases between. This CDR3 spans 13 amino acids. The germline V gene has CDR1 SEHNR and CDR2 FQNEAQ (reference sequence). The CDR3 protein is CASRVGSVDTQYF. The CDR3 coding sequence is TGTGCCAGCCGAGTCGGAAGTGTAGATACGCAGTATTTT.